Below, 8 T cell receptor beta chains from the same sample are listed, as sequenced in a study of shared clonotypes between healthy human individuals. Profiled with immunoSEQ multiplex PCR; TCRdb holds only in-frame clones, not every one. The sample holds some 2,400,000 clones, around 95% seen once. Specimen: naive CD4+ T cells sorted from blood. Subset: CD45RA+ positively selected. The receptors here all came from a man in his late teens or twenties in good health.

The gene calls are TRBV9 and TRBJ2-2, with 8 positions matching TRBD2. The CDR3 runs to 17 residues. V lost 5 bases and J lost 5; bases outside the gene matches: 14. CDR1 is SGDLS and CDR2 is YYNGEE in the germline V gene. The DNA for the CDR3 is TGTGCCAGCAGTTCCGACGGGGTGGCGGGAGGTACCGGGGAGCTGTTTTTT. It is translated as CASSSDGVAGGTGELFF. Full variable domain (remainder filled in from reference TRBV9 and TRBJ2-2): DSGVTQTPKHLITATGQRVTLRCSPRSGDLSVYWYQQSLDQGLQFLIQYYNGEERAKGNILERFSAQQFPDLHSELNLSSLELGDSALYFCASSSDGVAGGTGELFFGEGSRLTVL.

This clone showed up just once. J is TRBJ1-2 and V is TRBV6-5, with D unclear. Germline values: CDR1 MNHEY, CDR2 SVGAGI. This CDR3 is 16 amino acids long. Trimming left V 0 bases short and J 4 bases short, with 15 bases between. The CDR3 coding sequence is TGTGCCAGCAGTTACTCGGAGGGCCAAAGGAGCTATGGCTACACCTTC. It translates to CASSYSEGQRSYGYTF.

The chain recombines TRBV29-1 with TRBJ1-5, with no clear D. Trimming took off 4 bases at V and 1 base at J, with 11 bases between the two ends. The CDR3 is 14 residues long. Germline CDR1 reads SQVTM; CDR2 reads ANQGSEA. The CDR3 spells CSVVLGSSNQPQHF. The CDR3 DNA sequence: TGCAGCGTTGTGCTGGGTTCAAGCAATCAGCCCCAGCATTTT.

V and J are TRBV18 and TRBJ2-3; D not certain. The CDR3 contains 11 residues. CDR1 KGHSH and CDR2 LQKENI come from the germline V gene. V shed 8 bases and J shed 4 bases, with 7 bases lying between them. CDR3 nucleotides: TGTGCCAGCGCTCCGGCAGATACGCAGTATTTT. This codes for CASAPADTQYF.

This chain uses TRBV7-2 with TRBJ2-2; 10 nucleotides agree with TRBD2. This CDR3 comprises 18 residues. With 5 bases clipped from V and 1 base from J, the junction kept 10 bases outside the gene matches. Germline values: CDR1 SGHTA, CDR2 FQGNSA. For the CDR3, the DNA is TGTGCCAGCAGCGAGCGGGGGGGCCCATCCCTGAACACCGGGGAGCTGTTTTTT. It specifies CASSERGGPSLNTGELFF.

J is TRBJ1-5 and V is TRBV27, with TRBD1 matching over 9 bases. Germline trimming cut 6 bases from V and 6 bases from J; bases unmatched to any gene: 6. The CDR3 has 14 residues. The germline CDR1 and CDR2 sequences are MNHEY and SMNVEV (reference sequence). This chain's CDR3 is CASSLGTGSQPQHF. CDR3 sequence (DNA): TGTGCCAGCAGCCTCGGGACAGGGTCTCAGCCCCAGCATTTT.

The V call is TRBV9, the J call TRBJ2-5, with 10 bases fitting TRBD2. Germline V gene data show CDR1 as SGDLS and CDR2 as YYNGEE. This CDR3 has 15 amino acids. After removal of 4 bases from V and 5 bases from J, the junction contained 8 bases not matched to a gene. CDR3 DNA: TGTGCCAGCAGCTCCGGGACTAGCGTATGGGAGACCCAGTACTTC. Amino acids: CASSSGTSVWETQYF.

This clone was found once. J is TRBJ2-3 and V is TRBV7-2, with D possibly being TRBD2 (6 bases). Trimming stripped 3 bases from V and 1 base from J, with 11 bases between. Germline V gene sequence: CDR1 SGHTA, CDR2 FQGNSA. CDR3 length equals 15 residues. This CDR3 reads CASSLEGRRTDTQYF. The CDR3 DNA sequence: TGTGCCAGCAGCTTGGAGGGGCGGCGCACAGATACGCAGTATTTT.